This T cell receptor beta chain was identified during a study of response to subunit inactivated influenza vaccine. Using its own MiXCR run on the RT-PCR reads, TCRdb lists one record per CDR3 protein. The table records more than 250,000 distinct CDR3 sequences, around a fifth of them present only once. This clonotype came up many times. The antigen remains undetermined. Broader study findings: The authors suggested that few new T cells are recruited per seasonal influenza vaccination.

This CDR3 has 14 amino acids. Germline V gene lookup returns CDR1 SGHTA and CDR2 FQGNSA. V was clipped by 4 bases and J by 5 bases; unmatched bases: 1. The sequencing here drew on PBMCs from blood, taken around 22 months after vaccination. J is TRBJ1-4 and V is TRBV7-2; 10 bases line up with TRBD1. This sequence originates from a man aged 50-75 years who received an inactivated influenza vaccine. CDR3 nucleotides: TGTGCCAGCAGCTGGACAGGGGGGAATGAAAAACTGTTTTTT. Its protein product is CASSWTGGNEKLFF.